This TCR beta chain comes out of a study of blood T cells in healthy people across ages. With 4 bases removed from V and 1 base from J, the gap between germline ends came to 21 bases. Germline V gene lookup returns CDR1 SGHTA and CDR2 FQGNSA. The CDR3 consists of 18 residues. Of note for this clonotype: Its antigen is as yet unknown.

Study-wide findings and caveats: Per million T cells, TCR beta diversity dropped about linearly as age rose.

Alongside a J-beta primer mix, a sample-barcoded 5' primer served in a second PCR lasting roughly 7 to 12 cycles. All samples yielded 2.5 million or more CDR3-containing paired-end reads. TCRdb reanalysed the 5' RACE reads using MiXCR and keeps one entry per CDR3 protein. The top ten clones hold about 30% of a sample with about 780,000 distinct CDR3 sequences, about 62% of them seen once. The V call is TRBV7-2, the J call TRBJ2-3, with a tentative D call TRBD2 (6 bases). The sequenced material came from blood. This TCR came from a young man in good health. CDR3 sequence reads: CASSSPRLLARRTDTQYF. The CDR3 region has the DNA TGTGCCAGCAGCTCCCCTCGATTGCTAGCGAGACGCACAGATACGCAGTATTTT.